This is a list of T cell receptor beta chains from one sample in a study of T-cell reconstitution after alpha-beta-depleted transplantation in children. TCRdb reprocessed the PCR reads with MiXCR, giving one entry per CDR3 protein. The sample shows around 400,000 distinct CDR3 sequences, roughly a tenth of them seen only once. The input for sequencing was PBMCs from the stem cell graft donor, taken from the stem cell graft. The receptors here all came from a human donor who donated a stem cell graft to a child with acute myeloid leukemia. CDR3s include the opening cysteine and the closing phenylalanine or tryptophan. The D gene is left open where the match is weak. Rows give clone size only sometimes, using once, few, many, or a class for an expanded clone.

D gene	V gene	clone size	J gene	CDR3 DNA	CDR3 protein
TRBD1	TRBV20-1	-	TRBJ1-1	TGCAGTGCTACAGGGGGCGCAGACACTGAAGCTTTCTTT	CSATGGADTEAFF
TRBD2	TRBV19	few	TRBJ2-1	TGTGCCAGTAGTTGGACTAGCGGGGCCAATGAGCAGTTCTTC	CASSWTSGANEQFF
-	TRBV11-2	few	TRBJ2-7	TGTGCCAGCAGCTTAGTCAGGGAGGACTCCTACGAGCAGTACTTC	CASSLVREDSYEQYF
-	TRBV29-1	many	TRBJ2-3	TGCAGCGCCCTGAGGGATACAGATACGCAGTATTTT	CSALRDTDTQYF
-	TRBV7-2	-	TRBJ2-2	TGTGCCAGCAGCAGGGTGAGGGGAAGCCCCACCGGGGAGCTGTTTTTT	CASSRVRGSPTGELFF
-	TRBV20-1	-	TRBJ2-3	TGCAGTCCCGACGCGCACGATAAGCAGTATTTC	CSPDAHDKQYF
-	TRBV12-5	few	TRBJ2-3	TGTGCTACCAATTGGTTGGGCGGCACAGATACGCAGTATTTT	CATNWLGGTDTQYF
TRBD1	TRBV5-1	-	TRBJ2-2	TGCGCCAGCAGCTTGGACACAGGGGTCACCGGGGAGCTGTTTTTT	CASSLDTGVTGELFF
TRBD1	TRBV6-1	few	TRBJ1-4	TGTGCCAGCACCTCGGCCGGGACAGGGCGGGAAAAACTGTTTTTT	CASTSAGTGREKLFF
-	TRBV12-3/TRBV12-4	-	TRBJ2-1	TGTGCCAGCAGCGGAAGTCCTACCTACAATGAGCAGTTCTTC	CASSGSPTYNEQFF
TRBD1	TRBV12-3/TRBV12-4	many	TRBJ2-2	TGTGCCAGCAGTTTAACTCACAGGGGGGATACCGGGGAGCTGTTTTTT	CASSLTHRGDTGELFF
-	TRBV20-1	few	TRBJ2-2	TGCAGTGCTAGAGATCCTCGGCAAGCCTTGACCGGGGAGCTGTTTTTT	CSARDPRQALTGELFF
TRBD2	TRBV29-1	few	TRBJ2-5	TGCAGCGTTAGCGGAGGGGCTAGCGGGAAAGAGACCCAGTACTTC	CSVSGGASGKETQYF
TRBD1	TRBV7-6	-	TRBJ1-1	TGTGCCAGCACCCAGCAGGGACAGGAGAACACTGAAGCTTTCTTT	CASTQQGQENTEAFF
-	TRBV20-1	few	TRBJ2-1	TGCAGTGCTAGCCCTGATGAGCAGTTCTTC	CSASPDEQFF
-	TRBV5-1	-	TRBJ2-5	TGCGCCAGCAGCCTACAGGATCAAGAGACCCAGTACTTC	CASSLQDQETQYF
-	TRBV6-5	-	TRBJ2-2	TGTGCCAGCAGTTACGGTCTCGGGGAGCTGTTTTTT	CASSYGLGELFF
-	TRBV27	few	TRBJ2-7	TGTGCCAGCAGTTGGTGGAGGGACGGAGAGCAGTACTTC	CASSWWRDGEQYF
-	TRBV20-1	-	TRBJ1-1	TGCAGTGCTAGAGATGAGTTAAAGGGACAATGGAACACTGAAGCTTTCTTT	CSARDELKGQWNTEAFF
-	TRBV7-9	-	TRBJ2-7	TGTGCCAGCAGCTTACGGGATGGCCAAGGCGAGCAGTACTTC	CASSLRDGQGEQYF
-	TRBV20-1	-	TRBJ2-1	TGCAGTGCTGGACTCTCACAAACCGAGCAGTTCTTC	CSAGLSQTEQFF
-	TRBV5-1	few	TRBJ2-7	TGCGCCAGCAGTCATGCGGGCCGAAGGGGTTACGAGCAGTACTTC	CASSHAGRRGYEQYF
TRBD2	TRBV25-1	-	TRBJ2-5	TGTGCCAGCAGTGGTGATAGCGGGAGGAGGCAAGAGACCCAGTACTTC	CASSGDSGRRQETQYF
-	TRBV29-1	many	TRBJ2-1	TGCAGCGTTGAGGATTCGCTAAGCTCCTACAATGAGCAGTTCTTC	CSVEDSLSSYNEQFF
-	TRBV6-6	-	TRBJ2-1	TGTGCCAGCCTCCAGGGGGGGAATGAGCAGTTCTTC	CASLQGGNEQFF
-	TRBV20-1	-	TRBJ2-3	TGCAGCCATTTGGGGGACACAGATACGCAGTATTTT	CSHLGDTDTQYF
-	TRBV3-1	-	TRBJ1-2	TGTGCCAGCAGCCATGTAGACGGCTACACCTTC	CASSHVDGYTF
-	TRBV12-5	-	TRBJ2-5	TGTGCTAGTGCCCCAGGGGGGTCTTTAGAGACCCAGTACTTC	CASAPGGSLETQYF
-	TRBV20-1	-	TRBJ1-5	TGCAGTGCTCTCCGGGCTGGGCTTGGCAATCAGCCCCAGCATTTT	CSALRAGLGNQPQHF
-	TRBV5-1	medium-sized	TRBJ2-3	TGCGCCAGCAGCTTCGCCGCAGATACGCAGTATTTT	CASSFAADTQYF
TRBD1	TRBV20-1	many	TRBJ1-2	TGCAGTGCTAGCCGACAGGGAGCCGGTGGCTACACCTTC	CSASRQGAGGYTF
-	TRBV20-1	few	TRBJ2-3	TGCAGTGCTAGAGAGAAGGCCTACCCGGGGGTCGATACGCAGTATTTT	CSAREKAYPGVDTQYF
-	TRBV25-1	few	TRBJ1-2	TGTGCCAGCAGTGAAGGGGGAGGGGACCAAGAGGATGGCTACACCTTC	CASSEGGGDQEDGYTF
-	TRBV5-1	many	TRBJ2-1	TGCGCCAGCTTTCTTGGAGCGGCTTACAATGAGCAGTTCTTC	CASFLGAAYNEQFF
TRBD1	TRBV10-2	few	TRBJ2-1	TGCGCCAGCAGTGATGGGTTGCAGGGGGTCTCCTACAATGAGCAGTTCTTC	CASSDGLQGVSYNEQFF
-	TRBV29-1	few	TRBJ2-3	TGCAGCGTTGAAGATCGAGGTTCAAGTACAGATACGCAGTATTTT	CSVEDRGSSTDTQYF
-	TRBV3-1	-	TRBJ2-1	TGTGCCAGCAGCCAAGTCGGGCAGGGTCCATTGTTCTTC	CASSQVGQGPLFF
-	TRBV7-2	few	TRBJ1-2	TGTGCCAGCAGCTTAATGACCTCGGGCTACACCTTC	CASSLMTSGYTF
-	TRBV20-1	-	TRBJ1-3	TGCAGTGCGGTAGACAGGAACTCTGGAAACACCATATATTTT	CSAVDRNSGNTIYF